This T cell receptor beta chain was identified during a study of T cell responses to AZD1222 COVID-19 vaccine. Overall study findings and caveats: Females outnumbered males among donors, who were mostly white British; clonal diversity was possibly underestimated. Repertoire sampling occurred only after the peak T cell response. Epitopes outside B.1.351 and B.1.1.7 mutated regions reportedly drew nearly half of spike TCRs. Just a handful of AZD1222 recipients tested seropositive at baseline.

The CDR3 loop spans 15 amino acids. V shed 3 bases and J shed 1 base, with 10 bases lying between them. Germline CDR1 and CDR2: MDHEN and SYDVKM. This table comes from immunoSEQ multiplex PCR, and its TCRdb copy is limited to in-frame clones, with some not included. The profile shows 120,000 to 150,000 clones, 89% of them singletons. On this clone: Its antigen is as yet unknown.

The sequence was collected from an adult in good health. The chain uses TRBV28 and TRBJ1-3; D remains ambiguous. Sequences were derived from peripheral blood, sampled on day 0 of AZD1222 vaccination. The DNA for the CDR3 is TGTGCCAGCAGTTTGGAATATAGATCTGGAAACACCATATATTTT. It specifies CASSLEYRSGNTIYF. Using reference TRBV28 and TRBJ1-3 for the parts outside the CDR3, the full variable domain is DVKVTQSSRYLVKRTGEKVFLECVQDMDHENMFWYRQDPGLGLRLIYFSYDVKMKEKGDIPEGYSVSREKKERFSLILESASTNQTSMYLCASSLEYRSGNTIYFGEGSWLTVV.